This T cell receptor (beta chain) was retrieved from a study of sequential checkpoint blockade in melanoma. Points from the study as a whole: Tumor T-cell fraction and clonality correlated with PD-L1 and CD8+ counts.

As concerns this clone: The antigen is not known.

The treatment is: randomized to nivolumab then ipilimumab (arm A) or the reverse (arm B). Data came from immunoSEQ multiplex PCR; TCRdb stores just in-frame clones and leaves some out. The sample yields around 5,500 clones, just under 40% seen once. The sequence was collected from a human donor with melanoma. The sequences come from tumor tissue (inferred from file names), collected from a patient given nivolumab and ipilimumab in sequence.

The CDR3 DNA reads as TGTGCCAGCAGCCAATTGAGTAAGAGCTCCTACGAGCAGTACTTC. Protein product: CASSQLSKSSYEQYF. The V call is TRBV7-6, the J call TRBJ2-7; D is ambiguous. CDR3 length: 15 amino acids. Deletions cut 5 bases from V and 0 bases from J, with 14 bases between. CDR1 SGHVS and CDR2 FNYEAQ come from the germline V gene.